These 27 T cell receptor beta chains share one sample of origin, sequenced in a study of T cell responses to AZD1222 COVID-19 vaccine. Assay used: immunoSEQ multiplex PCR; TCRdb lists only in-frame clones, some missing. The sample lists about 150,000 clones, 75% to 90% occurring once. The specimen was peripheral blood, collected after recovery from COVID-19. All receptors derive from an adult who had recovered from COVID-19.

The chain couples TRBV9 to TRBJ2-1; no clear D gene. V lost 1 base and J 3 bases, leaving 11 bases between the germline ends. Germline V gene sequence: CDR1 SGDLS, CDR2 YYNGEE. The CDR3 loop spans 15 amino acids. In DNA, the CDR3 is TGTGCCAGCAGCGTATCCGCCGGTCACTACAATGAGCAGTTCTTC. Its translation: CASSVSAGHYNEQFF.

The chain carries TRBV14 and TRBJ1-1; no clear D gene. Trimming took off 3 bases at V and 6 bases at J, with 23 bases between the two ends. CDR1 SGHDN and CDR2 FVKESK come from the germline V gene. The CDR3 spans 17 residues. This chain's CDR3 is CASSHPGWAGADPEAFF. As DNA, the CDR3 is TGTGCCAGCAGCCACCCTGGCTGGGCAGGAGCGGACCCTGAAGCTTTCTTT.

This sequence joins TRBV9 and TRBJ2-5; 11 nucleotides line up with TRBD2. The CDR3 covers 18 residues. The junction had 13 bases not matched to a gene; V was cut back by 4 bases and J by 2 bases. Looked up from germline, CDR1 is SGDLS and CDR2 is YYNGEE. The CDR3 region has the DNA TGTGCCAGCAGCCTCCAGGGTCTAGCGGGGGGAGGTCAAGAGACCCAGTACTTC. Amino acid sequence: CASSLQGLAGGGQETQYF.

The chain recombines TRBV12-3 or TRBV12-4 with TRBJ2-3; no clear D. This CDR3 spans 13 amino acids. V was pared by 7 bases and J by 0 bases, with 8 bases between. CDR3 loop: CASKDSSTDTQYF. CDR3 DNA: TGTGCCAGCAAGGATTCTAGCACAGATACGCAGTATTTT.

This chain uses TRBV7-3 with TRBJ2-1; 10 bases are a match to TRBD1. Trimming removed 3 bases from V and 6 bases from J; junction bases left unmatched: 2. Germline V lookup: CDR1 SGHTA, CDR2 FQGTGA. The CDR3 contains 14 residues. CDR3 residues: CASSFGQGGNEQFF. The CDR3 DNA follows: TGTGCCAGCAGCTTTGGACAGGGGGGCAATGAGCAGTTCTTC. The full variable domain, completed using reference TRBV7-3 and TRBJ2-1, is GAGVSQTPSNKVTEKGKYVELRCDPISGHTALYWYRQSLGQGPEFLIYFQGTGAADDSGLPNDRFFAVRPEGSVSTLKIQRTERGDSAVYLCASSFGQGGNEQFFGPGTRLTVL.

This clone was found once. V and J are TRBV5-1 and TRBJ2-2; the D is unclear. Deletions cut 4 bases from V and 5 bases from J, with 18 bases between. The CDR3 runs 16 residues. Germline lookup yields CDR1 SGHRS and CDR2 YFSETQ. The CDR3 loop is CASSPDPGRRTGELFF. In DNA form, the CDR3 reads TGCGCCAGCAGCCCCGACCCAGGCCGAAGAACCGGGGAGCTGTTTTTT.

This clone came up once. The rearrangement joins TRBV11-2 to TRBJ1-1; 7 positions agree with TRBD1. The length of the CDR3 is 14 residues. Germline values: CDR1 SGHAT, CDR2 FQNNGV. V lost 5 bases, J lost 6 bases, and 9 bases stayed unmatched. The CDR3 loop reads CASSPLRDSAEAFF. Here the CDR3 DNA reads TGTGCCAGCAGCCCCCTAAGGGACAGCGCTGAAGCTTTCTTT.

The rearrangement uses TRBV11-1 and TRBJ2-1; 10 positions match TRBD2. The germline V gene encodes CDR1 SGHAT and CDR2 FQDESV (reference sequence). V shed 5 bases and J 4 bases; nucleotides not matched to a gene: 5. The CDR3 contains 15 residues. CDR3 sequence (DNA): TGTGCCAGCAGCGATCTAGCGGGAGCTTACAATGAGCAGTTCTTC. It is translated as CASSDLAGAYNEQFF.

This clone was observed a few times. The chain is built from TRBV2 and TRBJ1-3; no definite D call. Between the trimmed V and J ends, which lost 9 bases and 0 bases, there was a span of 12 bases. The CDR3 loop spans 14 amino acids. From germline, CDR1 is SNHLY and CDR2 FYNNEI. The CDR3 loop reads CASQDRNSGNTIYF. The DNA for the CDR3 is TGTGCCAGTCAGGACCGAAACTCTGGAAACACCATATATTTT.

V is TRBV28 and J is TRBJ2-1, with D perhaps TRBD2 (6 bases). This CDR3 has 16 amino acids. The germline gives CDR1 MDHEN, CDR2 SYDVKM. The V and J ends lost 6 bases and 2 bases respectively, with 17 bases between them. The CDR3 region has the DNA TGTGCCAGCAGCTCAAAGGGGAGGAGGGCCTACAATGAGCAGTTCTTC. Translation: CASSSKGRRAYNEQFF.

The chain is built from TRBV7-8 and TRBJ1-2, with D hard to call. Trimming removed 2 bases at V and 7 bases at J, with 20 bases between. The CDR3 consists of 16 residues. Germline V CDR1 and CDR2: SGHVS, FQNEAQ. The CDR3 DNA follows: TGTGCCAGCAGCTTACCGGGCGGCCGGATCGGGGTTGGCTACACCTTC. Residues: CASSLPGGRIGVGYTF. Together with reference TRBV7-8 and TRBJ1-2, the CDR3 gives the full variable domain: GAGVSQSPRYKVAKRGQDVALRCDPISGHVSLFWYQQALGQGPEFLTYFQNEAQLDKSGLPSDRFFAERPEGSVSTLKIQRTQQEDSAVYLCASSLPGGRIGVGYTFGSGTRLTVV.

V and J are TRBV13 and TRBJ2-1; 9 bases map to TRBD1. The CDR3 totals 16 residues. V dropped 3 bases and J dropped 4; count of bases not matched to a gene: 7. Germline V lookup: CDR1 PRHDT, CDR2 FYEKMQ (reference sequence). DNA for the CDR3: TGTGCCAGCAGCTTCCGCGGACAGGGGAGGTACAATGAGCAGTTCTTC. Its protein is CASSFRGQGRYNEQFF.

The CDR3 nucleotides read TGTGCCAGCAGCAAAGATGTCTCTAGCACAGATACGCAGTATTTT. Amino acids: CASSKDVSSTDTQYF. This sequence joins TRBV7-2 and TRBJ2-3; D gene ambiguous. This CDR3 has 15 residues. Germline loops: CDR1 SGHTA, CDR2 FQGNSA. V lost 5 bases and J lost 0, with 12 bases in between.

V usage is TRBV28 and J usage is TRBJ2-1, with TRBD2 identical over 13 bases. This CDR3 is 16 amino acids long. CDR1 is MDHEN and CDR2 is SYDVKM in the germline V gene. Trimming cost V 7 bases and J 8 bases; bases outside gene matches: 11. The CDR3 loop reads CASTALGLAGVDEQFF. CDR3 DNA sequence: TGTGCCAGCACTGCCCTCGGACTAGCGGGAGTAGATGAGCAGTTCTTC.

The chain employs TRBV24-1 and TRBJ1-4; D is uncertain. V lost 2 bases, J lost 10 bases, and 4 bases lay in between. Germline loops: CDR1 KGHDR, CDR2 SFDVKD. The CDR3 has 11 amino acids. CDR3 protein: CATSDWRKLFF. The CDR3 DNA is TGTGCCACCAGTGATTGGAGAAAACTGTTTTTT.

The genes are TRBV7-2 and TRBJ1-4; maybe TRBD1 (6 bases). Deletions cut 4 bases from V and 10 bases from J, with 16 bases between. This CDR3 has 14 residues. The germline gives CDR1 SGHTA, CDR2 FQGNSA. The CDR3 region is CASSSNYRDGKLFF. The CDR3 bases are TGTGCCAGCAGCTCGAACTACAGGGATGGAAAACTGTTTTTT.

This clone appeared once. The V call is TRBV28, the J call TRBJ1-3; no clear D. Trimming removed 5 bases at V and 0 bases at J, with 20 bases between. The V gene's germline CDR1 is MDHEN and CDR2 SYDVKM. The CDR3 is 18 residues long. The CDR3 sequence: CASSLRVGSSYSGNTIYF. In DNA form, the CDR3 reads TGTGCCAGCAGTCTCCGTGTGGGGAGCTCCTACTCTGGAAACACCATATATTTT. Full variable domain (remainder filled in from reference TRBV28 and TRBJ1-3): DVKVTQSSRYLVKRTGEKVFLECVQDMDHENMFWYRQDPGLGLRLIYFSYDVKMKEKGDIPEGYSVSREKKERFSLILESASTNQTSMYLCASSLRVGSSYSGNTIYFGEGSWLTVV.

This clone was counted between two and nine times. The chain joins TRBV18 to TRBJ1-3; TRBD1 matches 7 bases. The CDR3 totals 17 residues. CDR1 and CDR2 from the germline V gene are KGHSH and LQKENI. With 0 bases clipped from V and 1 base from J, the junction kept 6 bases outside the gene matches. CDR3 DNA sequence: TGTGCCAGCTCACCACCATCTGGGACAGCTTCTGGAAACACCATATATTTT. Residues: CASSPPSGTASGNTIYF.

The genes are TRBV28 and TRBJ1-1; no firm D call. V lost 2 bases to trimming and J lost 4 bases, with 11 bases between them. Germline V gene sequence: CDR1 MDHEN, CDR2 SYDVKM. The CDR3 runs 14 residues. In nucleotides, the CDR3 is TGTGCCAGCAGTTTACCACCCGGCGGCACTGAAGCTTTCTTT. This codes for CASSLPPGGTEAFF.

The V and J genes are TRBV2 and TRBJ2-3, with TRBD2 matching over 8 bases. Looked up from germline, CDR1 is SNHLY and CDR2 is FYNNEI. The CDR3 spans 16 residues. Trimming took 8 bases from V and 4 from J; bases not matched to a gene: 14. Here the CDR3 DNA reads TGTGCCAGCCGAAATCTTCGGGGGGGAGAGTCAGATACGCAGTATTTT. This codes for CASRNLRGGESDTQYF.

The CDR3 region is CSAGYRDRDHEQYF. CDR3 sequence (DNA): TGCAGCGCAGGATACCGGGACAGGGACCACGAGCAGTACTTC. This rearrangement joins TRBV29-1 to TRBJ2-7; 9 bases map to TRBD1. Losses at the gene ends were 7 bases for V and 5 bases for J; bases not matched to a gene: 12. The germline CDR1 and CDR2 sequences are SQVTM and ANQGSEA. This CDR3 contains 14 residues.

The chain couples TRBV4-1 to TRBJ1-2; 9 nucleotides align to TRBD1. Losses at the gene ends were 5 bases for V and 5 bases for J; bases not matched to a gene: 12. The CDR3 covers 16 residues. Germline V gives CDR1 MGHRA, CDR2 YSYEKL. In DNA, the CDR3 is TGCGCCAGCAGCACGGGACAGGGAAACCCGAGTTATGGCTACACCTTC. It specifies CASSTGQGNPSYGYTF.

The CDR3: CASSQYGRAETQYF. The CDR3 DNA follows: TGTGCCAGCAGCCAATATGGAAGGGCGGAGACCCAGTACTTC. The chain has TRBV7-8 and TRBJ2-5; no definite D call. V was cut by 5 bases and J by 5 bases, with 15 bases left in between. The CDR3 runs 14 residues. Per the germline V gene, CDR1 is SGHVS and CDR2 is FQNEAQ.

The chain uses TRBV5-1 and TRBJ1-1; 11 bases fit TRBD1. The length of the CDR3 is 20 residues. CDR1 and CDR2 (germline): SGHRS, YFSETQ. With 0 bases clipped from V and 4 bases from J, the junction kept 17 bases outside the gene matches. The CDR3 protein is CASSLDPRTGGAMKGTEAFF. The CDR3 DNA reads TGCGCCAGCAGCTTGGATCCCCGGACAGGGGGCGCGATGAAAGGCACTGAAGCTTTCTTT.

The chain joins TRBV11-2 to TRBJ2-4; maybe TRBD1 (5 bases). V lost 5 bases and J 0 bases, leaving 17 bases between the germline ends. Germline assignment: CDR1 SGHAT and CDR2 FQNNGV. The CDR3 consists of 17 residues. The CDR3 bases are TGTGCCAGCAGCCCCCACCCTGACAGTTTAGCCAAAAACATTCAGTACTTC. It is translated as CASSPHPDSLAKNIQYF.

A single count supports this clone. The chain recombines TRBV19 with TRBJ2-7, with unresolved D. Germline CDR1 and CDR2: LNHDA and SQIVND (reference sequence). Trimming shortened V by 3 bases and J by 2 bases, and 14 bases separated the two germline ends. This CDR3 has 15 residues. CDR3 loop: CASSIRLGRTYEQYF. CDR3 DNA: TGTGCCAGTAGTATCAGGCTGGGCCGCACCTACGAGCAGTACTTC. Variable domain in full (rest from reference TRBV19 and TRBJ2-7): DGGITQSPKYLFRKEGQNVTLSCEQNLNHDAMYWYRQDPGQGLRLIYYSQIVNDFQKGDIAEGYSVSREKKESFPLTVTSAQKNPTAFYLCASSIRLGRTYEQYFGPGTRLTVT.

The chain couples TRBV7-2 to TRBJ2-3, with a tentative D call TRBD2 (7 bases). This CDR3 is 15 amino acids long. V gave up 6 bases and J gave up 3 bases, with 16 bases separating them. The germline CDR1 and CDR2 sequences are SGHTA and FQGNSA. CDR3 nucleotide sequence: TGTGCCAGCAGGCTAGTCGGGGGGCGGACAGATACGCAGTATTTT. Residues: CASRLVGGRTDTQYF.